Below are 18 T cell receptor beta chains sequenced from a single sample in a study of cytomegalovirus exposure and HLA in healthy donors. This PCR relied on a set of 60 Vbeta primers and 13 Jbeta primers. Sequencing used immunoSEQ multiplex PCR; TCRdb keeps in-frame clones, though not all of them. The profile shows approximately 100,000 clones, roughly 76% of them singletons. The specimen sequenced was PBMCs. Receptor source: a man in his forties in good health and CMV-seronegative.

The chain employs TRBV5-1 and TRBJ2-5; TRBD2 matches 7 bases. The better agreement between TRBJ2-7 and the DNA end casts doubt on the J call. Per germline, CDR1 SGHRS and CDR2 YFSETQ. This CDR3 contains 15 residues. Written as DNA, the CDR3 is TGCGCCAGCAGCTTGAGTCTAGCGGCTACCTACGAGCAGTACTTC. Amino acids: CASSLSLAATYEQYF.

The CDR3 sequence is CASSSGQGFENIQYF. CDR3 bases: TGTGCCAGCAGCAGCGGACAGGGTTTTGAAAACATTCAGTACTTC. This chain connects TRBV5-4 to TRBJ2-4, with TRBD1 matching over 8 bases. This CDR3 is built from 15 residues. From germline, CDR1 is SGHNT and CDR2 YYREEE (reference sequence). J gave up 5 bases and V 4 bases, and 8 bases lay outside the gene matches.

The chain links TRBV6-1 to TRBJ2-1, with a weak D call TRBD1 (5 bases). V lost 5 bases and J 11 bases, leaving 10 bases between the germline ends. The CDR3 loop spans 11 amino acids. Germline V lookup: CDR1 MNHNS, CDR2 SASEGT. This CDR3 is CASSKGHQQFF. In DNA, the CDR3 is TGTGCCAGCAGTAAAGGACATCAGCAGTTCTTC.

The chain carries TRBV5-5 and TRBJ1-1; D not resolved. The germline gives CDR1 SGHKS, CDR2 YYEKEE (reference sequence). V lost 3 bases and J 0 bases, leaving 9 bases between the germline ends. The CDR3 is 14 amino acids. CDR3 in amino acids: CASSWRGLNTEAFF. CDR3 DNA: TGTGCCAGCAGCTGGCGGGGATTGAACACTGAAGCTTTCTTT.

The CDR3 region has the DNA TGTGCCAGCAGTGTACAGGGGAGAGAACAGCCCCAGCATTTT. Amino acid sequence: CASSVQGREQPQHF. This sequence joins TRBV6-5 and TRBJ1-5, with 7 nucleotides matching TRBD1. The CDR3 sequence is 14 residues long. V lost 5 bases and J lost 7; bases outside the gene matches: 8. Germline CDR1 and CDR2: MNHEY and SVGAGI.

This sequence joins TRBV10-1 and TRBJ2-2, with D hard to call. The V end was cut by 4 bases, the J end by 5 bases, with 5 bases between. CDR1 and CDR2 from the germline V gene are WNHNN and SYGVQD (reference sequence). This CDR3 is built from 12 residues. This CDR3 reads CASSGQTGELFF. The DNA of the CDR3 is TGCGCCAGCAGTGGACAAACCGGGGAGCTGTTTTTT.

This clone has just one count. CDR3 in DNA: TGTGCCTTCGGGCGGGGAAACACTGAAGCTTTCTTT. Its translation is CAFGRGNTEAFF. The chain uses TRBV30 and TRBJ1-1; no clear D gene. Deletions cut 7 bases from V and 2 bases from J, with 11 bases between. The CDR3 has 12 residues. Germline CDR1 and CDR2: GTSNPN and SVGIG (reference sequence).

This chain connects TRBV30 to TRBJ1-2; 7 nucleotides align to TRBD1. The length of the CDR3 is 12 residues. V shed 8 bases, J shed 1 base, and the junction held 4 bases outside the gene matches. The germline V gene has CDR1 GTSNPN and CDR2 SVGIG (reference sequence). CDR3 coding DNA: TGTGCCGGGACAGTTGATAACTATGGCTACACCTTC. Amino acids: CAGTVDNYGYTF.

V and J are TRBV11-1 and TRBJ2-7, with TRBD1 matching over 8 bases. The CDR3 sequence is 16 residues long. Looked up from germline, CDR1 is SGHAT and CDR2 is FQDESV (reference sequence). Trimming took 1 base from V and 0 from J; bases not matched to a gene: 5. The CDR3 DNA sequence: TGTGCCAGCAGCTTAGGTGGGACAGGACTCTCCTACGAGCAGTACTTC. Translated, it gives CASSLGGTGLSYEQYF.

V is TRBV28 and J is TRBJ2-7; 7 bases agree with TRBD1. V lost 4 bases and J lost 4; bases outside the gene matches: 10. This CDR3 has 15 amino acids. In germline, CDR1 is MDHEN, CDR2 SYDVKM. The CDR3 sequence: CASSSSRQGTYEQYV. In nucleotides, the CDR3 is TGTGCCAGCAGTTCGAGCAGACAGGGTACTTACGAGCAGTACGTC.

This chain uses TRBV7-6 with TRBJ2-1; no clear D gene. The length of the CDR3 is 14 residues. The V end lost 3 bases, the J end lost 6 bases, and 12 bases lay between the germline ends. Germline V CDR1 and CDR2: SGHVS, FNYEAQ. The CDR3 region has the DNA TGTGCCAGCAGCTTGCGGTTAATAGGCAATGAGCAGTTCTTC. Protein product: CASSLRLIGNEQFF.

The rearrangement links TRBV19 to TRBJ1-5; perhaps TRBD1 as D (5 bases). The germline CDR1 and CDR2 sequences are LNHDA and SQIVND (reference sequence). The CDR3 length is 15 residues. The V and J ends lost 4 bases and 6 bases respectively, with 16 bases between them. CDR3 in amino acids: CASSTFWGVGQPQHF. As DNA, the CDR3 is TGTGCCAGTAGTACTTTCTGGGGCGTCGGTCAGCCCCAGCATTTT.

This clone was found once. The rearrangement joins TRBV2 to TRBJ1-2; D is unclear. Germline loops: CDR1 SNHLY, CDR2 FYNNEI. CDR3 length equals 11 residues. V dropped 6 bases and J dropped 8 bases, with 10 bases sitting between them. In DNA form, the CDR3 reads TGTGCCAGCAGGTACCACGGGGGCTACACCTTC. This gives the protein CASRYHGGYTF.

This clone was counted once. The chain has TRBV6-1 and TRBJ1-5; possibly TRBD1 for D (5 bases). Germline values: CDR1 MNHNS, CDR2 SASEGT. CDR3 length: 16 residues. V was clipped by 4 bases and J by 3 bases, with 16 bases between them. The chain's CDR3 is CASSAGERSVNQPQHF. As DNA, the CDR3 is TGTGCCAGCAGTGCGGGGGAGAGATCGGTCAATCAGCCCCAGCATTTT.

The rearrangement joins TRBV6-1 to TRBJ2-3; D perhaps matches TRBD1 (5 bases). The V gene's germline CDR1 is MNHNS and CDR2 SASEGT. V was shortened by 2 bases and J by 7 bases, with 16 bases between the two germline ends. The CDR3 sequence is 15 residues long. CDR3 sequence: CASSEYVGPRNTQYF. The CDR3 coding sequence is TGTGCCAGCAGTGAATACGTGGGGCCCCGGAATACGCAGTATTTT.

In this sample, this clone turned up once. DNA for the CDR3: TGTGCCAGCAGTTACAGGGGGACGGGGGCCAACGTCCTGACTTTC. Translation gives CASSYRGTGANVLTF. This sequence joins TRBV6-5 and TRBJ2-6; D is perhaps TRBD1 (6 bases). V was pared by 2 bases and J by 4 bases, with 9 bases between. The CDR3 runs 15 residues. Germline CDR1 reads MNHEY; CDR2 reads SVGAGI.

This clone appeared a few times. The chain uses TRBV14 and TRBJ2-1; 7 nucleotides match TRBD2. Germline V lookup: CDR1 SGHDN, CDR2 FVKESK. Trimming cost V 4 bases and J 2 bases; bases outside gene matches: 8. CDR3 length: 16 amino acids. This chain's CDR3 is CASSPWGRGTYNEQFF. The CDR3 DNA is TGTGCCAGCAGCCCCTGGGGGAGGGGTACCTACAATGAGCAGTTCTTC.

The V and J genes are TRBV4-3 and TRBJ1-2; possible D gene TRBD1, 6 bases. CDR1 LGHNA and CDR2 YSLEER come from the germline V gene. V was shortened by 0 bases and J by 2 bases, with 10 bases between the two germline ends. This CDR3 region has 15 residues. The CDR3 DNA sequence: TGCGCCAGCAGCCAAGACAGGGGAACAAACTATGGCTACACCTTC. Its translation is CASSQDRGTNYGYTF.